This T cell receptor (beta chain) was documented in a study of T cell changes during pregnancy in multiple sclerosis. Germline V lookup: CDR1 KGHSH, CDR2 LQKENI. The CDR3 spans 16 residues. The trim removed 5 bases at V and 3 bases at J, leaving 9 bases unmatched. Clones were read by immunoSEQ multiplex PCR, and TCRdb kept only the in-frame ones, dropping some. Among about 59,000 clones listed, just over 90% were seen once. This material consisted of CD4+ T cells from peripheral blood mononuclear cells, taken before pregnancy. This TCR was recovered from a female donor with multiple sclerosis, enrolled in a pregnancy study. V is TRBV18 and J is TRBJ2-1, with 8 positions matching TRBD2. The CDR3 nucleotides read TGTGCCAGCTCATCCTTAGCGGGATATGACTACAATGAGCAGTTCTTC. This gives the protein CASSSLAGYDYNEQFF.